Listed below are T cell receptor beta chains from one sample, sequenced in a study of response to subunit inactivated influenza vaccine. A single record per CDR3 protein comes from TCRdb applying MiXCR to the RT-PCR reads. The table includes around 530,000 distinct CDR3 sequences, around 11% detected once. The source material was PBMCs from blood, sampled on the day of vaccination. These receptors originate from a man aged 50-60 years who received an inactivated influenza vaccine. Each CDR3 is given with its conserved first and last residue. D genes are given only for firm matches. Size tells how often a clone was seen (once, few, many) or the class of an expanded clone, and some rows leave it out.

V gene	D gene	clone size	J gene	CDR3 DNA	CDR3 protein
TRBV5-1	TRBD1	many	TRBJ2-7	TGCGCCAGCAGCTCCCAGATTGCCGGGACAGGGGCGCGCGAGCAGTACTTC	CASSSQIAGTGAREQYF
TRBV6-1	-	-	TRBJ2-6	TGTGCCAGCACGGGGCTCGCTGGGGCCAACGTCCTGACTTTC	CASTGLAGANVLTF
TRBV5-1	-	many	TRBJ2-1	TGCGCCAGCAGCTCCGACGGGAGCACCTCCTACAATGAGCAGTTCTTC	CASSSDGSTSYNEQFF
TRBV6-1	-	few	TRBJ1-1	TGTGCCAGCAGCCCCCGCGGGTGGCAGAACACTGAAGCTTTCTTT	CASSPRGWQNTEAFF
TRBV5-1	-	few	TRBJ2-7	TGCGCCAGCAGCGAGAGGACGTCCTCCGAGCAGTACTTC	CASSERTSSEQYF
TRBV12-3/TRBV12-4	-	-	TRBJ1-1	TGTGCCAGCAGTTTAGGTTCGAGGGAATATTTT	CASSLGSREYF
TRBV28	TRBD2	many	TRBJ2-3	TGTGCCAGCAGTTTATCGCTAGCGGGAGAAGGAGATACGCAGTATTTT	CASSLSLAGEGDTQYF
TRBV4-3	-	-	TRBJ2-2	TGCGCCAGCAGCCAAGATTTAACAGGTGCGGGGGAGCTGTTTTTT	CASSQDLTGAGELFF
TRBV3-1	-	-	TRBJ1-1	TGTGCCAGCACTCGGGGGGCCTCGAACACTGAAGCTTTCTTT	CASTRGASNTEAFF
TRBV4-1	-	few	TRBJ2-7	TGCGCCAGCAGCCAATATGGGCGGTACGAGCAGTACTTC	CASSQYGRYEQYF
TRBV30	-	few	TRBJ2-7	TGTGCCTGGAGTGGGGACGCCGAGCAGTACTTC	CAWSGDAEQYF
TRBV12-3/TRBV12-4	-	many	TRBJ1-1	TGTGCCAGCAGTTTACGGGCAGGGATGGGCACTGAAGCTTTCTTT	CASSLRAGMGTEAFF
TRBV7-2	TRBD1	-	TRBJ1-2	TGTGCCAGCAGCTTACGAGGGGGCGAGTATGGCTACACCTTC	CASSLRGGEYGYTF
TRBV7-2	TRBD1	-	TRBJ2-4	TGTGCCAGCAGCCCTTGGACAGGGGAAGCCAAAAACATTCAGTACTTC	CASSPWTGEAKNIQYF
TRBV7-3	-	-	TRBJ2-3	TGTGCCAGCAGCTCAATCCCTGCCCGGGGGTACCGCACAGATACGCAGTATTTT	CASSSIPARGYRTDTQYF
TRBV12-3/TRBV12-4	TRBD1	-	TRBJ2-1	TGTGCCAGCAGAGGTCCGGGACAGGAGTACAATGAGCAGTTCTTC	CASRGPGQEYNEQFF
TRBV7-8	-	-	TRBJ2-3	TGTGCCAGCGTACCCCTGGGTAGGCCTGGAGATACGCAGTATTTT	CASVPLGRPGDTQYF
TRBV5-8	-	few	TRBJ2-5	TGTGCCAGCAGCTTGGGGACAGCTAAAGAGACCCAGTACTTC	CASSLGTAKETQYF
TRBV5-4	TRBD2	few	TRBJ2-5	TGTGCCAGCAGCCTTCCCGAGGTAGCGGGAAAAGAGACCCAGTACTTC	CASSLPEVAGKETQYF
TRBV7-9	TRBD2	few	TRBJ2-3	TGTGCCAGCAGCTTAGGGGACTACACCTTCACAGATACGCAGTATTTT	CASSLGDYTFTDTQYF
TRBV4-1	-	-	TRBJ2-5	TGCGCCAGCAGCCAAGGGACAGCAAAAGAGACCCAGTACTTC	CASSQGTAKETQYF
TRBV7-9	TRBD1	-	TRBJ2-5	TGTGCCAGCAGGGGGACAGTCGAGACCCAGTACTTC	CASRGTVETQYF
TRBV4-1	TRBD2	few	TRBJ2-3	TGCGCCAGCAGCCACCCAGCGGGGGGGAACACAGATACGCAGTATTTT	CASSHPAGGNTDTQYF
TRBV6-2/TRBV6-3	TRBD1	-	TRBJ1-2	TGTGCCAGCAGTTACCGCGGACAGGGGCGCTATGGCTACACCTTC	CASSYRGQGRYGYTF
TRBV6-2/TRBV6-3	-	few	TRBJ2-4	TGTGCCAGCAGTGACGGACAGATGGGGGCGAACATTCAGTACTTC	CASSDGQMGANIQYF
TRBV6-1	-	few	TRBJ2-1	TGTGCCAGCAGCCGGCGAGCGGAGAACAATGAGCAGTTCTTC	CASSRRAENNEQFF
TRBV18	-	-	TRBJ2-3	TGTGCCAGCTCACCATCCGGGACATCTCGCACAGATACGCAGTATTTT	CASSPSGTSRTDTQYF
TRBV20-1	TRBD2	many	TRBJ2-3	TGCAGTGCTACAACGATTCGGGAGGGCCTTACCGATACGCAGTATTTT	CSATTIREGLTDTQYF
TRBV5-1	-	-	TRBJ2-2	TGCGCCAGCAGCGGCAGGGAGACCGGGGAGCTGTTTTTT	CASSGRETGELFF
TRBV5-1	-	many	TRBJ2-1	TGCGCCAGCGACTATGGGGGTGTGAGCGGTGAGCAGTTCTTC	CASDYGGVSGEQFF
TRBV28	-	-	TRBJ1-3	TGTGCCAGCAGTTATCTAGGGGCTGGAAACACCATATATTTT	CASSYLGAGNTIYF
TRBV7-9	-	-	TRBJ1-2	TGTGCCAGCCTCAAGGCGGCCTCCTATGGCTACACCTTC	CASLKAASYGYTF
TRBV9	-	few	TRBJ2-5	TGTGCCAGCAGCGTAGCTGAACTCCCTCCCCAAGAGACCCAGTACTTC	CASSVAELPPQETQYF
TRBV10-1	-	-	TRBJ1-1	TGCGCCAGCAGTGGACCGGGGGCGGCTGAAGCTTTCTTT	CASSGPGAAEAFF
TRBV6-5	TRBD1	-	TRBJ1-6	TGTGCCAGCAGTTCCACGACAGGGGTCTCCTATAATTCACCCCTCCACTTT	CASSSTTGVSYNSPLHF
TRBV4-3	TRBD1	-	TRBJ2-3	TGCGCCAGCAGCAAAAGACAGGGCCTAGACATTATAGATACGCAGTATTTT	CASSKRQGLDIIDTQYF
TRBV11-2	-	-	TRBJ2-7	TGTGCCAGCAGCAAGACAGTCTCCTACGAGCAGTACTTC	CASSKTVSYEQYF
TRBV29-1	-	few	TRBJ2-1	TGCAGCGCCTTGGACAAGCAATACAATGAGCAGTTCTTC	CSALDKQYNEQFF
TRBV25-1	-	-	TRBJ2-6	TGTGCCAGCAGTGAACAGGGTACTGGGGCCAACGTCCTGACTTTC	CASSEQGTGANVLTF
TRBV13	-	-	TRBJ1-2	TGTGCCAGCAGCTTAGTCCGGGATAACTATGGCTACACCTTC	CASSLVRDNYGYTF
TRBV6-5	TRBD2	-	TRBJ2-4	TGTGCCAGCAGTTACGAGCGGGAACCCAAAAACATTCAGTACTTC	CASSYEREPKNIQYF
TRBV4-3	-	-	TRBJ1-2	TGCGCCAGCAGCCAACAGGCTACCGGGAACTATGGCTACACCTTC	CASSQQATGNYGYTF
TRBV5-1	TRBD2	-	TRBJ2-1	TGCGCCAGCAGCGCGAGACTAGCGGGAGTTGATGAGCAGTTCTTC	CASSARLAGVDEQFF
TRBV20-1	-	few	TRBJ2-7	TGCAGCGCTCACAGGGAATACGAGCAGTACTTC	CSAHREYEQYF
TRBV2	-	-	TRBJ2-3	TGTGCCATTCCGGAGGTGCTAGATTCTCTCGGCACAGATACGCAGTATTTT	CAIPEVLDSLGTDTQYF
TRBV18	-	few	TRBJ2-1	TGTGCCAGCTCACGGTCAGGGAACCATGAGCAGTTCTTC	CASSRSGNHEQFF
TRBV3-1	-	few	TRBJ1-1	TGTGCCAGCACCCGATTGGGGAACACTGAAGCTTTCTTT	CASTRLGNTEAFF
TRBV11-2	TRBD1	few	TRBJ1-1	TGTGCCAGCAGCGAAGTCCGGGACAGGATTCGATTTCGGACATCGAACACTGAAGCTTTCTTT	CASSEVRDRIRFRTSNTEAFF
TRBV9	-	-	TRBJ2-1	TGTGCCAGCAGCGTAGGGCAGGGCGCAAGTGAGCAGTTCTTC	CASSVGQGASEQFF
TRBV7-2	-	few	TRBJ2-1	TGTGCCAGCAGCTTAATGAACAATGAGCAGTTCTTC	CASSLMNNEQFF
TRBV4-2	TRBD2	-	TRBJ2-4	TGTGCCAGCAGCCATCCCGGCACGGGGGGGCTAGCCAAAAACATTCAGTACTTC	CASSHPGTGGLAKNIQYF
TRBV12-3/TRBV12-4	TRBD1	many	TRBJ1-6	TGTGCCAGCAGGGGAACAGGGGGCTGGGATTCACCCCTCCACTTT	CASRGTGGWDSPLHF
TRBV19	-	few	TRBJ2-3	TGTGCCAGTAGTACGGCAGGGCATAGGACAGATACGCAGTATTTT	CASSTAGHRTDTQYF
TRBV20-1	TRBD2	-	TRBJ2-1	TGCAGTGCCAGTCTAGCGGAAAGCTCCTACAATGAGCAGTTCTTC	CSASLAESSYNEQFF